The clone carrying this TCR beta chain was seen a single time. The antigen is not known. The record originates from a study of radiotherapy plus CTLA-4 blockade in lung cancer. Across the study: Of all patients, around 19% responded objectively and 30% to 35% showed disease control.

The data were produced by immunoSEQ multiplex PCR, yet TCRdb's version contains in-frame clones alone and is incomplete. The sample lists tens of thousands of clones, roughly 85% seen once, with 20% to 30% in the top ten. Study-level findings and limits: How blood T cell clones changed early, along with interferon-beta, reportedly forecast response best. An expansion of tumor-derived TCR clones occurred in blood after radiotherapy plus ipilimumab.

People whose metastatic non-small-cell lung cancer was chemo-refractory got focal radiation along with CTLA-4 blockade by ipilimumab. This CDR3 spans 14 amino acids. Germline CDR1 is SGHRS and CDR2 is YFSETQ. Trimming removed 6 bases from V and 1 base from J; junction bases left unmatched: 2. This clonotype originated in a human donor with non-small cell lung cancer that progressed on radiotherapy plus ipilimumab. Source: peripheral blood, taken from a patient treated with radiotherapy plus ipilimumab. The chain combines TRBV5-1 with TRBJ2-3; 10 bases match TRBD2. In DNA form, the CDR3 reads TGCGCCAGCACCGGGACTAGCGGCACAGATACGCAGTATTTT. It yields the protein CASTGTSGTDTQYF.